One sample yielded the 15 T cell receptor beta chains listed below, sequenced in a study of blood T cell repertoires in COVID-19. TCRdb's table, derived via immunoSEQ multiplex PCR, lists solely in-frame clones and lacks some. The sample holds under 250,000 clones; roughly 87% are singletons and the top ten take 2.6%. The sequencing input was PBMCs or T cells enriched from blood (not recorded which). The receptors shown here come from a woman aged 30 to 39 with acute COVID-19.

The rearrangement links TRBV7-9 to TRBJ1-1; no clear D. The CDR3 spans 15 residues. In germline, CDR1 is SEHNR, CDR2 FQNEAQ (reference sequence). Between the trimmed V and J ends, which lost 5 bases and 5 bases, there was a span of 18 bases. CDR3 DNA: TGTGCCAGCAGCGCTCCGGGAACATCACGGACTGAAGCTTTCTTT. It translates to CASSAPGTSRTEAFF.

This clone was counted once. The chain is built from TRBV21-1 and TRBJ2-1; the table assigns TRBD1, which was not confirmed against the DNA. TRBV21-1 is labeled a pseudogene. This CDR3 is 17 amino acids long. The CDR3 DNA sequence: TGTGCCAGCAGCAAAGTATACGACAGGGGGAGGTACAATGAGCAGTTCTTC. Its protein product is CASSKVYDRGRYNEQFF.

This sequence joins TRBV19 and TRBJ1-5, with 7 nucleotides matching TRBD1. Germline values: CDR1 LNHDA, CDR2 SQIVND (reference sequence). The V gene end was trimmed by 6 bases and the J gene end by 7 bases; junction bases not matched to a gene: 6. CDR3 length equals 13 residues. CDR3 DNA: TGTGCCAGTAGCCACGACAGGGACCAGCCCCAGCATTTT. Translation gives CASSHDRDQPQHF.

This clone was observed a few times. The rearrangement joins TRBV29-1 to TRBJ2-7; possible D gene TRBD2, 6 bases. This CDR3 spans 17 amino acids. Germline CDR1 and CDR2: SQVTM and ANQGSEA. Between the trimmed V and J ends, which lost 4 bases and 2 bases, there was a span of 24 bases. CDR3 region: CSVAGGEGEIRPYEQYF. The CDR3 nucleotides are TGCAGCGTTGCTGGCGGGGAAGGGGAGATTAGACCCTACGAGCAGTACTTC.

V usage is TRBV9 and J usage is TRBJ2-5, with D possibly being TRBD2 (6 bases). Germline CDR1 is SGDLS and CDR2 is YYNGEE. The V end was cut by 3 bases, the J end by 7 bases, with 13 bases between. The CDR3 is 13 amino acids. The CDR3 spells CASSEEGAGTQYF. For the CDR3, the DNA is TGTGCCAGCAGCGAGGAGGGTGCGGGGACCCAGTACTTC.

The CDR3 spells CASSYRGLRETQYF. CDR3 nucleotides: TGTGCCAGCAGTTACAGGGGGTTGAGGGAGACCCAGTACTTC. The V and J genes are TRBV6-5 and TRBJ2-5; possible D gene TRBD1, 6 bases. Per the germline V gene, CDR1 is MNHEY and CDR2 is SVGAGI. The CDR3 has 14 residues. V lost 2 bases and J lost 5, with 12 bases in between.

On this clone: In the same sample, other DNA sequences code for this CDR3. The V call is TRBV6-5, the J call TRBJ2-5, with 9 bases aligning to TRBD1. V trimming: 5 bases; J trimming: 5 bases; junction bases outside the gene matches: 6. The germline V gene encodes CDR1 MNHEY and CDR2 SVGAGI. The CDR3 covers 14 residues. The CDR3 is CASSRGTGLETQYF. CDR3 bases: TGTGCCAGCAGTAGGGGGACAGGGTTGGAGACCCAGTACTTC.

This chain joins TRBV7-9 and TRBJ2-1; 7 nucleotides match TRBD1. Germline CDR1 and CDR2: SEHNR and FQNEAQ (reference sequence). CDR3 length equals 14 residues. The ends lost 5 bases at V and 7 bases at J; junction bases unmatched: 8. The CDR3 region is CASSKRQGLNEQFF. The CDR3 coding sequence is TGTGCCAGCAGCAAGCGACAGGGTTTGAATGAGCAGTTCTTC.

As concerns this clone: Other DNA sequences from this sample encode an identical CDR3 as well. V gene TRBV18 combines with J gene TRBJ1-1; TRBD1 aligns across 7 bases. This CDR3 has 14 amino acids. Germline values: CDR1 KGHSH, CDR2 LQKENI. Trimming removed 4 bases from V and 0 bases from J; junction bases left unmatched: 2. CDR3 sequence reads: CASSLDRLNTEAFF. The CDR3 DNA reads as TGTGCCAGCTCACTGGACAGGTTGAACACTGAAGCTTTCTTT.

The J gene is TRBJ1-3, the V gene TRBV19, with a possible D match to TRBD1 (5 bases). The CDR3 contains 16 residues. Trimming took 6 bases from V and 2 from J, leaving 17 bases between them. Germline V gene sequence: CDR1 LNHDA, CDR2 SQIVND (reference sequence). DNA for the CDR3: TGTGCCAGTAGCGCCGGCCCGACAGAAGCTGGAAACACCATATATTTT. Translation: CASSAGPTEAGNTIYF. Full variable domain (missing parts from reference TRBV19 and TRBJ1-3): DGGITQSPKYLFRKEGQNVTLSCEQNLNHDAMYWYRQDPGQGLRLIYYSQIVNDFQKGDIAEGYSVSREKKESFPLTVTSAQKNPTAFYLCASSAGPTEAGNTIYFGEGSWLTVV.

The chain employs TRBV4-2 and TRBJ2-1; 10 bases fit TRBD2. V dropped 4 bases and J dropped 4; count of bases not matched to a gene: 4. This CDR3 region has 15 residues. The germline V gene has CDR1 LGHNA and CDR2 YNFKEQ. The CDR3 DNA reads TGTGCCAGCAGCCGGAGCGGGGGGGCTTACAATGAGCAGTTCTTC. Translated, it gives CASSRSGGAYNEQFF.

The chain links TRBV3-1 (or the pseudogene TRBV3-2) to TRBJ1-2; D is possibly TRBD1 (5 bases). The CDR3 covers 13 residues. Trimming shortened V by 1 base and J by 7 bases, and 10 bases separated the two germline ends. The germline gives CDR1 LGHDT, CDR2 YNNKEL (reference sequence). DNA for the CDR3: TGTGCCAGCAGCCAAGCACAGGTTGGTGGCTACACCTTC. This translates into CASSQAQVGGYTF.

The chain uses TRBV5-5 and TRBJ1-5, with D perhaps matching TRBD1 (5 bases). The CDR3 consists of 17 residues. CDR1 and CDR2 from the germline V gene are SGHKS and YYEKEE (reference sequence). Trimming removed 0 bases from V and 2 bases from J, with 15 bases in between. CDR3 DNA: TGTGCCAGCAGCTTGGAGCGGGGCGCGATGGGCAATCAGCCCCAGCATTTT. This codes for CASSLERGAMGNQPQHF.

The chain recombines TRBV10-3 with TRBJ1-6; D remains unclear. The CDR3 is made up of 18 amino acids. Germline values: CDR1 ENHRY, CDR2 SYGVKD. Trimming cost V 6 bases and J 0 bases, with 18 bases left between them. CDR3 amino acids: CAISVHRVGSSYNSPLHF. The CDR3 DNA sequence: TGTGCCATCAGCGTACATCGAGTGGGGAGCTCCTATAATTCACCCCTCCACTTT.

The chain uses TRBV29-1 and TRBJ2-3; maybe TRBD2 (7 bases). The CDR3 spans 13 residues. Trimming pared 4 bases from V and 2 bases from J, leaving 10 bases between. Germline loops: CDR1 SQVTM, CDR2 ANQGSEA. The CDR3: CSVVGGATDTQYF. The CDR3 DNA is TGCAGCGTTGTTGGGGGGGCCACAGATACGCAGTATTTT.